The 9 T cell receptor beta chains below all came from one sample that was sequenced in a study of T cells in pancreatic ductal adenocarcinoma. Selected pancreatic ductal adenocarcinoma patients had undergone surgery without neoadjuvant therapy. Method: immunoSEQ multiplex PCR; TCRdb's copy keeps in-frame clones and lacks some. The sample records tens of thousands of clones, 85% to 95% being singletons. The sample consisted of PBMCs. The source is a human donor with pancreatic ductal adenocarcinoma.

This chain links TRBV25-1 with TRBJ2-1; 11 bases map to TRBD1. Germline values: CDR1 MGHDK, CDR2 SYGVNS. The trim removed 4 bases at V and 5 bases at J, leaving 4 bases unmatched. The CDR3 is 15 amino acids. The CDR3 DNA sequence: TGTGCCAGCAGTGGAGGGACAGGGGGGGACAATGAGCAGTTCTTC. Its protein product is CASSGGTGGDNEQFF.

The genes are TRBV29-1 and TRBJ2-2; tentatively, D is TRBD1 or TRBD2 (6 bases each). V gave up 6 bases and J gave up 7 bases, with 15 bases separating them. The length of the CDR3 is 13 residues. The germline V gene encodes CDR1 SQVTM and CDR2 ANQGSEA. This chain's CDR3 is CSVAGRGGGELFF. The CDR3 DNA reads TGCAGCGTGGCGGGCAGGGGAGGCGGGGAGCTGTTTTTT.

The V and J genes are TRBV6-6 and TRBJ1-2, with 8 bases fitting TRBD1. Germline assignment: CDR1 MNHNY and CDR2 SVGAGI (reference sequence). CDR3 length: 13 residues. J lost 5 bases, V lost 6 bases, and 5 bases had no gene match. CDR3 coding DNA: TGTGCCAGCAGACTCCGGACAGGGTATGGCTACACCTTC. It codes for CASRLRTGYGYTF.

The chain carries TRBV6-6 and TRBJ2-4, with no clear D. The V end was cut by 6 bases, the J end by 11 bases, with 11 bases between. Germline CDR1 is MNHNY and CDR2 is SVGAGI (reference sequence). CDR3 length: 11 residues. The CDR3 reads CASRTEGVQYF. CDR3 nucleotide sequence: TGTGCCAGCAGGACGGAAGGAGTTCAGTACTTC.

This clone was found once. The J gene is TRBJ2-7, the V gene TRBV7-3; 9 bases agree with TRBD2. Looked up from germline, CDR1 is SGHTA and CDR2 is FQGTGA. J was trimmed by 6 bases and V by 4 bases; bases with no gene match: 4. The length of the CDR3 is 13 residues. CDR3 in DNA: TGTGCCAGCAGCTCCGGGACTAGCTCCGAGCAGTACTTC. This sequence encodes CASSSGTSSEQYF.

The gene calls are TRBV14 and TRBJ2-7; 8 bases agree with TRBD2. This CDR3 has 16 residues. In germline, CDR1 is SGHDN, CDR2 FVKESK. Unmatched junction bases numbered 18, after V lost 8 bases and J lost 6 bases. Here the CDR3 DNA reads TGTGCCAGCTTACAGGGCCCAGCGGGGGCTCTAGGCGAGCAGTACTTC. Its protein product is CASLQGPAGALGEQYF.

This rearrangement joins TRBV21-1 to TRBJ1-5; the tabulated D call, TRBD1, remains unverified against the DNA. TRBV21-1 counts as a pseudogene. This CDR3 has 16 amino acids. CDR3 bases: TGTGCCAGCAGAAAAGACCGGGACATCAGCAATCAGCCCCAGCATTTT. This translates into CASRKDRDISNQPQHF.

J is TRBJ2-1 and V is TRBV30; 15 positions agree with TRBD2. There are 19 residues in the CDR3. From germline, CDR1 is GTSNPN and CDR2 SVGIG (reference sequence). V was clipped by 0 bases and J by 4 bases; unmatched bases: 10. The CDR3: CAWSVRTSGRGSRYNEQFF. CDR3 nucleotide sequence: TGTGCCTGGAGTGTACGGACTAGCGGGAGGGGGTCTCGGTACAATGAGCAGTTCTTC.

This sequence joins TRBV7-3 and TRBJ2-1; the D gene is possibly TRBD2 (6 bases). Trimming left V 0 bases short and J 2 bases short, with 20 bases between. Per the germline V gene, CDR1 is SGHTA and CDR2 is FQGTGA. This CDR3 comprises 19 residues. The CDR3 DNA reads as TGTGCCAGCAGCTTAACAGTGGGGTTAGGCGGGACTCCCTACAATGAGCAGTTCTTC. Encoded protein: CASSLTVGLGGTPYNEQFF.